Below, 11 T cell receptor beta chains from the same sample are listed, as sequenced in a study of a mutant IDH1 vaccine in newly diagnosed glioma. Repertoires were generated with immunoSEQ multiplex PCR, while TCRdb's copy carries only in-frame clones and drops some. The profile shows fewer than 90,000 clones, roughly 84% of them singletons. As for time point: week 35, safety follow-up. Mutant IDH1 20-mer peptide, at 300 ug, made up each vaccine dose, with topical imiquimod. Their target antigens are unknown. The starting material was PBMCs, obtained from a glioma patient whose treatment included an IDH1 peptide vaccine. All receptors derive from a man between 18 and 35 years old with glioma.

This chain links TRBV5-1 with TRBJ2-1; 9 positions match TRBD2. The CDR3 sequence is 15 residues long. CDR1 and CDR2 (germline): SGHRS, YFSETQ. V was pared by 5 bases and J by 4 bases, with 7 bases of the junction left unmatched. The CDR3 is CASSLAGDPYNEQFF. CDR3 nucleotide sequence: TGCGCCAGCAGTTTAGCGGGGGACCCTTACAATGAGCAGTTCTTC.

The CDR3 DNA follows: TGCGCCAGCAGCCAGGGAGGGACGGGAGTCTACGAGCAGTACTTC. Amino acids: CASSQGGTGVYEQYF. The rearrangement uses TRBV5-1 and TRBJ2-7, with TRBD2 identical over 7 bases. J was trimmed by 3 bases and V by 4 bases; bases with no gene match: 10. Germline CDR1 and CDR2: SGHRS and YFSETQ. The CDR3 consists of 15 residues.

The rearrangement joins TRBV18 to TRBJ1-1; no reliable D call. This CDR3 has 15 residues. Trimming pared 3 bases from V and 2 bases from J, leaving 13 bases between. Germline V gene sequence: CDR1 KGHSH, CDR2 LQKENI. The DNA for the CDR3 is TGTGCCAGCTCACCGGGCCAGTTGGGTAACACTGAAGCTTTCTTT. Translated, it gives CASSPGQLGNTEAFF.

This clone appeared once. The rearrangement joins TRBV6-5 to TRBJ1-2; D is perhaps TRBD1 (5 bases). The CDR3 totals 14 residues. Germline-derived CDR1 and CDR2 are MNHEY and SVGAGI. V was trimmed by 2 bases and J by 1 base, leaving 8 bases between them. The CDR3 sequence is CASSYGGFNYGYTF. The CDR3 DNA sequence: TGTGCCAGCAGTTACGGGGGATTTAACTATGGCTACACCTTC.

The chain has TRBV7-9 and TRBJ1-3; D is perhaps TRBD1 (5 bases). The germline V gene has CDR1 SEHNR and CDR2 FQNEAQ (reference sequence). The ends were cut back, 5 bases at V and 2 bases at J, with 13 bases in the middle. The CDR3 loop spans 15 amino acids. The CDR3 reads CASSVQQVPGNTIYF. The CDR3 DNA follows: TGTGCCAGCAGCGTACAACAGGTTCCTGGAAACACCATATATTTT.

J is TRBJ1-1 and V is TRBV5-1; no definite D call. The germline gives CDR1 SGHRS, CDR2 YFSETQ. Trimming cost V 6 bases and J 0 bases, with 9 bases left between them. This CDR3 contains 13 residues. In DNA form, the CDR3 reads TGCGCCAGCATGAAAGGCATGAACACTGAAGCTTTCTTT. This sequence encodes CASMKGMNTEAFF.

V and J are TRBV7-3 and TRBJ1-2, with 7 bases lining up with TRBD1. CDR3 size: 15 residues. Per the germline V gene, CDR1 is SGHTA and CDR2 is FQGTGA. Trimming cost V 0 bases and J 3 bases; bases outside gene matches: 4. CDR3 nucleotide sequence: TGTGCCAGCAGCTTAACCGGACAGGAAGACTATGGCTACACCTTC. It codes for CASSLTGQEDYGYTF.

J is TRBJ2-3 and V is TRBV20-1, with D perhaps matching TRBD2 (6 bases). Germline CDR1 and CDR2: DFQATT and SNEGSKA (reference sequence). The CDR3 contains 11 residues. CDR3 sequence reads: CRGTSPDTQYF. For the CDR3, the DNA is TGCAGGGGTACTAGCCCAGATACGCAGTATTTT.

This chain uses TRBV19 with TRBJ1-1; D perhaps matches TRBD1 (6 bases). Deletions cut 2 bases from V and 0 bases from J, with 13 bases between. Germline-derived CDR1 and CDR2 are LNHDA and SQIVND (reference sequence). This CDR3 spans 16 amino acids. The CDR3, as DNA: TGTGCCAGTAGTATAAGGAAGGGGGTCATGAACACTGAAGCTTTCTTT. Its protein is CASSIRKGVMNTEAFF.

The chain is built from TRBV11-2 and TRBJ2-5, with unresolved D. V was clipped by 5 bases and J by 5 bases, with 9 bases between them. The CDR3 sequence is 12 residues long. Germline V gives CDR1 SGHAT, CDR2 FQNNGV. The CDR3 coding sequence is TGTGCCAGCAGCCCCAGGACCGAGACCCAGTACTTC. It specifies CASSPRTETQYF.

This chain connects TRBV6-5 to TRBJ1-1, with 8 bases identical to TRBD1. The germline V gene has CDR1 MNHEY and CDR2 SVGAGI. The CDR3 has 15 residues. The V and J ends lost 1 base and 4 bases, in that order; junction bases with no gene match: 5. CDR3 in amino acids: CASSYYGQGVTEAFF. In nucleotides, the CDR3 is TGTGCCAGCAGTTACTATGGACAGGGAGTCACTGAAGCTTTCTTT.